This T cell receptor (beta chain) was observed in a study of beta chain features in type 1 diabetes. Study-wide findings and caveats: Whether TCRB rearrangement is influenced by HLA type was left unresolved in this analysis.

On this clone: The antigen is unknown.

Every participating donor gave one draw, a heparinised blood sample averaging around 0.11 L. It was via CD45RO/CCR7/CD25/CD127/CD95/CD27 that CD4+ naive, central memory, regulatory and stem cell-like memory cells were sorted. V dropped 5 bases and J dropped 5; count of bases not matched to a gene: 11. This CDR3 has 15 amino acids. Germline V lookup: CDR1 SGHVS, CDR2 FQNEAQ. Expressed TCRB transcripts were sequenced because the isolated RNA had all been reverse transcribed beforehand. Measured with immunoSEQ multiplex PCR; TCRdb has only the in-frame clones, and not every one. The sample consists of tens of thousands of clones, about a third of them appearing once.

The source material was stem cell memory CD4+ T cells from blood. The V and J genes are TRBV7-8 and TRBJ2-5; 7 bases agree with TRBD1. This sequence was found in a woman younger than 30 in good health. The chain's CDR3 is CASSLRQDRVETQYF. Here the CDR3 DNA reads TGTGCCAGCAGCCTTCGACAAGACAGGGTCGAGACCCAGTACTTC.